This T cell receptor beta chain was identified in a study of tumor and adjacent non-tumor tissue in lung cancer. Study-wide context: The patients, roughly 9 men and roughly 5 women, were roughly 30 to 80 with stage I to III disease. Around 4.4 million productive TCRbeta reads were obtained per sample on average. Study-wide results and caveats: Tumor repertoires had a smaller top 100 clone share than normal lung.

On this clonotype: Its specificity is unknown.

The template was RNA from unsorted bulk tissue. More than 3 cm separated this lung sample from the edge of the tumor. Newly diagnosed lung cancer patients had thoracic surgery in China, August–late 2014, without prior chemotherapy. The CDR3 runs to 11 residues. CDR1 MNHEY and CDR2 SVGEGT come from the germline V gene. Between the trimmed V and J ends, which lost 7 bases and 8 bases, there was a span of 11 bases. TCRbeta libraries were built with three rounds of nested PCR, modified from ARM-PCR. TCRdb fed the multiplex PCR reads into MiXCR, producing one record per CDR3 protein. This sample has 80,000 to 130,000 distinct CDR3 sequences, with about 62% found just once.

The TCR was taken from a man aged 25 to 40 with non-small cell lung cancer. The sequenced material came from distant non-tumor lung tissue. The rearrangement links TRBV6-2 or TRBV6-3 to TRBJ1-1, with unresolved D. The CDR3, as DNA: TGTGCCAGCAACCCTCGAGGGGAAGCTTTCTTT. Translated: CASNPRGEAFF.